This T cell receptor beta chain stems from a study of human T cells and chemical hapten exposure. This clonotype was observed a few times. TCRdb re-derived calls from the RACE reads in MiXCR, one entry per CDR3 protein. The sample contains 80,000 to 100,000 distinct CDR3 sequences, 25% to 30% of which appear only once. The V gene lost 4 bases and the J gene lost 6 bases, with 13 bases spanning the gap. The CDR3 covers 14 residues. Germline V lookup: CDR1 SGHVS, CDR2 FQNEAQ. Noted time point: patch test 3, about 24 weeks after DPC sensitization. Treatment here: therapeutic diphenylcyclopropenone sensitization with weekly scalp DPC.

The sample here was whole blood, taken in connection with sensitization to the hapten diphenylcyclopropenone (DPC). This TCR came from a man aged 35-49 years with alopecia areata. Some clones in this sample may be carry-over from other donors' samples. The V gene is TRBV7-8, the J gene TRBJ2-1, with TRBD1 as a possible D gene (6 bases). CDR3 amino acids: CASSSNRDSNEQFF. Here the CDR3 DNA reads TGTGCCAGCAGCTCTAACAGGGATTCCAATGAGCAGTTCTTC.